A single sample is the source of the 24 T cell receptor beta chains below, sequenced in a study of shared T cell receptors in the human thymus. Sequenced by immunoSEQ multiplex PCR; TCRdb stores in-frame clones only, minus some. The sample includes under 850,000 clones, more than 75% of them seen just once. This sample also appeared in a second study, on human thymus T cells.

The sequencing sample was made of thymocytes. These receptors were taken from a boy under two years old with a congenital heart defect.

The chain is built from TRBV5-4 and TRBJ2-7; TRBD2 is a possible D gene (5 bases). The germline CDR1 and CDR2 sequences are SGHNT and YYREEE (reference sequence). The CDR3 covers 14 residues. V was shortened by 0 bases and J by 5 bases, with 12 bases between the two germline ends. CDR3 loop: CASSLAGSVHEQYF. The CDR3, as DNA: TGTGCCAGCAGCTTGGCGGGATCGGTCCACGAGCAGTACTTC.

This chain links TRBV27 with TRBJ1-1; weak D call: TRBD1 (6 bases). The CDR3 runs to 16 residues. Per the germline V gene, CDR1 is MNHEY and CDR2 is SMNVEV (reference sequence). V lost 7 bases to trimming and J lost 1 base, with 19 bases between them. DNA of the CDR3: TGTGCCAGCAACCCGGGACACTCGTTAAGGAACACTGAAGCTTTCTTT. Its protein product is CASNPGHSLRNTEAFF.

This clone was observed once. The chain recombines TRBV18 with TRBJ1-5; D unclear. This CDR3 contains 14 residues. From germline, CDR1 is KGHSH and CDR2 LQKENI. The V gene lost 6 bases and the J gene lost 7 bases, with 16 bases spanning the gap. CDR3 amino acids: CASSVRADGQPQHF. CDR3 nucleotides: TGTGCCAGCTCCGTAAGAGCGGACGGACAGCCCCAGCATTTT.

The chain uses TRBV6-1 and TRBJ1-5; D not certain. Germline CDR1 reads MNHNS; CDR2 reads SASEGT. The V and J ends lost 1 base and 10 bases respectively, with 8 bases between them. The CDR3 sequence is 12 residues long. CDR3 protein: CASSEVGGPQHF. CDR3 in DNA: TGTGCCAGCAGTGAAGTCGGAGGACCCCAGCATTTT.

The V and J genes are TRBV29-1 and TRBJ2-5; 7 bases agree with TRBD1. J lost 2 bases, V lost 6 bases, and 18 bases had no gene match. Germline V gives CDR1 SQVTM, CDR2 ANQGSEA. CDR3 length: 17 residues. In DNA form, the CDR3 reads TGCAGCGTGCCAGACAGGGATAGCACCCCGAGACAAGAGACCCAGTACTTC. Residues: CSVPDRDSTPRQETQYF.

This clone was counted once. The chain joins TRBV18 to TRBJ1-1; D remains ambiguous. The CDR3 runs to 17 residues. Trimming left V 6 bases short and J 1 base short, with 21 bases between. CDR1 and CDR2 from the germline V gene are KGHSH and LQKENI. The CDR3, as DNA: TGTGCCAGCTCCTCCCCAACGAGGCAGCCCAAGAACACTGAAGCTTTCTTT. Protein product: CASSSPTRQPKNTEAFF.

This sequence joins TRBV29-1 and TRBJ1-3; TRBD1 agrees at 9 bases. J was trimmed by 0 bases and V by 6 bases; bases with no gene match: 3. The CDR3 contains 14 residues. Germline loops: CDR1 SQVTM, CDR2 ANQGSEA. This CDR3 reads CSVQTGGSGNTIYF. CDR3 nucleotide sequence: TGCAGCGTCCAGACAGGGGGCTCTGGAAACACCATATATTTT.

The chain combines TRBV6-5 with TRBJ2-7; TRBD2 is a possible D gene (5 bases). Between the trimmed V and J ends, which lost 6 bases and 2 bases, there was a span of 17 bases. In germline, CDR1 is MNHEY, CDR2 SVGAGI. CDR3 length: 15 amino acids. Here the CDR3 DNA reads TGTGCCAGCAGGGACTCGACACCACGGACCTACGAGCAGTACTTC. Encoded protein: CASRDSTPRTYEQYF.

The chain recombines TRBV7-6 with TRBJ1-3, with TRBD1 identical over 10 bases. V shed 5 bases, J shed 4 bases, and the junction held 17 bases outside the gene matches. CDR1 is SGHVS, CDR2 FNYEAQ, per germline. CDR3 length: 19 amino acids. The CDR3 DNA reads as TGTGCCAGCAGCCACGGGACAGGGGTTAACTGTACGGAAGGAAACACCATATATTTT. Amino acid sequence: CASSHGTGVNCTEGNTIYF.

The chain couples TRBV6-1 to TRBJ2-3; D may be TRBD2 (6 bases). There are 15 residues in the CDR3. V lost 7 bases and J lost 0, with 14 bases in between. In germline, CDR1 is MNHNS, CDR2 SASEGT. CDR3 protein: CASIQGRPSTDTQYF. The CDR3 DNA reads TGTGCCAGCATCCAAGGGAGGCCGAGCACAGATACGCAGTATTTT.

The rearrangement joins TRBV27 to TRBJ1-1; possible D gene TRBD1, 6 bases. Germline CDR1 reads MNHEY; CDR2 reads SMNVEV (reference sequence). CDR3 length equals 15 residues. Trimming pared 5 bases from V and 6 bases from J, leaving 19 bases between. The CDR3 here is CASSSKQGRGAEAFF. The CDR3 nucleotides read TGTGCCAGCAGTAGCAAACAGGGCAGGGGCGCTGAAGCTTTCTTT.

The V call is TRBV27, the J call TRBJ2-1; perhaps TRBD2 as D (6 bases). Trimming left V 5 bases short and J 0 bases short, with 14 bases between. The CDR3 is made up of 16 amino acids. Germline assignment: CDR1 MNHEY and CDR2 SMNVEV (reference sequence). The CDR3 DNA reads TGTGCCAGCAGTCTCACGCGGGGAAGCTCCTACAATGAGCAGTTCTTC. Its translation is CASSLTRGSSYNEQFF.

CDR3 residues: CASSRKREGVTDTQYF. The DNA for the CDR3 is TGTGCCAGCTCACGGAAGCGGGAGGGAGTCACAGATACGCAGTATTTT. The chain combines TRBV18 with TRBJ2-3; 10 bases agree with TRBD2. V was pared by 4 bases and J by 2 bases, with 6 bases of the junction left unmatched. Per the germline V gene, CDR1 is KGHSH and CDR2 is LQKENI. The CDR3 length is 16 residues.

The rearrangement uses TRBV5-1 and TRBJ2-7, with 8 bases aligning to TRBD2. Losses at the gene ends were 3 bases for V and 1 base for J; bases not matched to a gene: 6. The CDR3 covers 15 residues. Germline assignment: CDR1 SGHRS and CDR2 YFSETQ. CDR3 sequence: CASSSEREWSYEQYF. CDR3 sequence (DNA): TGCGCCAGCAGCTCCGAGCGGGAGTGGTCCTACGAGCAGTACTTC.

The CDR3 coding sequence is TGCAGCGTTGGCCCCGCGGGACCCCAACACAATGAGCAGTTCTTC. It yields the protein CSVGPAGPQHNEQFF. This chain connects TRBV29-1 to TRBJ2-1, with D tentatively TRBD2 (6 bases). Trimming pared 4 bases from V and 5 bases from J, leaving 18 bases between. From germline, CDR1 is SQVTM and CDR2 ANQGSEA. The CDR3 totals 15 residues.

The V call is TRBV9, the J call TRBJ1-1, with TRBD1 matching over 9 bases. V shed 4 bases, J shed 3 bases, and the junction held 7 bases outside the gene matches. This CDR3 region has 15 residues. Looked up from germline, CDR1 is SGDLS and CDR2 is YYNGEE. The CDR3 region is CASSPPGQGHTEAFF. As DNA, the CDR3 is TGTGCCAGCAGCCCCCCGGGACAGGGACACACTGAAGCTTTCTTT.

The CDR3 protein is CASSGVISDRGKTYEQYF. As DNA, the CDR3 is TGTGCCAGCTCGGGTGTTATCTCGGACAGGGGTAAAACCTACGAGCAGTACTTC. V usage is TRBV19 and J usage is TRBJ2-7; 9 nucleotides align to TRBD1. CDR3 length: 18 residues. V gave up 9 bases and J gave up 2 bases; unmatched junction bases: 20. From germline, CDR1 is LNHDA and CDR2 SQIVND (reference sequence).

The chain carries TRBV5-4 and TRBJ2-7; 8 positions agree with TRBD1. The germline CDR1 and CDR2 sequences are SGHNT and YYREEE (reference sequence). The CDR3 sequence is 17 residues long. V lost 4 bases to trimming and J lost 0 bases; unmatched junction nucleotides: 12. The CDR3 here is CASSPQNGTGYSYEQYF. As DNA, the CDR3 is TGTGCCAGCAGCCCCCAAAACGGGACAGGATACTCCTACGAGCAGTACTTC.

A note on this clone: As the CDR3 is not closed by the conserved phenylalanine or tryptophan, this likely results from a read error. Because the CDR3's place on the DNA is in doubt, the DNA is left out and the CDR3 is given as listed by TCRdb. The chain couples TRBV27 to TRBJ2-3; the tabulated D call, TRBD2, remains unverified against the DNA. The CDR3 length equals 9 residues, ends included. CDR1 and CDR2 (germline): MNHEY, SMNVEV (reference sequence). The CDR3 region is CASSPRFCR.

A few counts support this clone. This chain connects TRBV11-2 to TRBJ2-5, with no clear D. The CDR3 contains 13 residues. With 2 bases removed from V and 5 bases from J, the gap between germline ends came to 9 bases. Germline-derived CDR1 and CDR2 are SGHAT and FQNNGV. CDR3 sequence: CASSLSIPETQYF. CDR3 nucleotides: TGTGCCAGCAGCTTAAGCATACCGGAGACCCAGTACTTC.

This clone was counted a single time. The chain couples TRBV28 to TRBJ1-5, with a possible D match to TRBD1 (6 bases). Germline V gives CDR1 MDHEN, CDR2 SYDVKM. The CDR3 consists of 15 residues. The ends were cut back, 5 bases at V and 4 bases at J, with 15 bases in the middle. Here the CDR3 DNA reads TGTGCCAGCAGTAACCGACAGGACGTTAATCAGCCCCAGCATTTT. This encodes CASSNRQDVNQPQHF.

V and J are TRBV7-8 and TRBJ2-1; 7 nucleotides line up with TRBD1. This CDR3 comprises 15 residues. V dropped 5 bases and J dropped 4; count of bases not matched to a gene: 8. Germline V gene data show CDR1 as SGHVS and CDR2 as FQNEAQ. CDR3 region: CASSLLPGQYNEQFF. CDR3 nucleotides: TGTGCCAGCAGCCTATTACCGGGACAGTACAATGAGCAGTTCTTC.

V is TRBV6-6 and J is TRBJ2-2; tentative D call: TRBD2 (5 bases). This CDR3 has 16 amino acids. Germline lookup yields CDR1 MNHNY and CDR2 SVGAGI (reference sequence). The germline V and J ends were trimmed by 5 bases and 3 bases, with 16 bases remaining between them. This CDR3 reads CASSPLSGLDTGELFF. As DNA, the CDR3 is TGTGCCAGCAGTCCATTATCCGGACTTGACACCGGGGAGCTGTTTTTT.

The V and J genes are TRBV19 and TRBJ2-7; the D is unclear. This CDR3 has 15 residues. In germline, CDR1 is LNHDA, CDR2 SQIVND (reference sequence). V lost 1 base, J lost 0 bases, and 10 bases lay in between. The CDR3 loop is CASSIGAGFSYEQYF. The CDR3 DNA reads as TGTGCCAGTAGTATAGGGGCAGGCTTCTCCTACGAGCAGTACTTC.